The clone carrying this TCR beta chain was detected only a few times. Its antigen remains unknown. Markers CD45RO/CCR7/CD25/CD127/CD95/CD27 served to sort CD4+ naive, central memory, regulatory and stem cell-like memory cells. Expressed TCRB transcripts got sequenced, as all isolated RNA was reverse transcribed. Clones were read by immunoSEQ multiplex PCR, and TCRdb kept only the in-frame ones, dropping some. The repertoire holds 90,000 to 110,000 clones, less than 40% seen once, with over 0.05% in the top ten. From germline, CDR1 is MDHEN and CDR2 SYDVKM. This CDR3 has 14 residues. These data come from a study of beta chain features in type 1 diabetes. Study observations and caveats: Shorter TCRB CDR3s, moderately but significantly so, marked every one of the four CD4+ subsets in Type 1 diabetes patients.

The J gene is TRBJ1-2, the V gene TRBV28, with a possible D match to TRBD1 (5 bases). The source of this sequence is a woman in her late teens or twenties in good health. Material: stem cell memory CD4+ T cells from blood. The CDR3 protein is CAAGGTPGNYGYTF. For the CDR3, the DNA is TGTGCGGCCGGCGGGACCCCGGGGAACTATGGCTACACCTTC.